Included here is one T cell receptor (beta chain) sequence, with context. Its cognate antigen is unknown. This record belongs to a study of CD4+ T cells in melanoma. Method: immunoSEQ multiplex PCR; TCRdb's copy keeps in-frame clones and lacks some. The sample shows about 120,000 clones, 92% of them seen only once. The CDR3 is 18 amino acids. Study-wide findings and caveats: CD8+ T cell, macrophage and B cell function reportedly correlated with neoantigen-specific CD4+ T cells. Neoantigen-specific CD4+ T cells in melanoma reportedly had diverse differentiation states.

The origin of this receptor is a human donor with melanoma. The sequenced sample consisted of peripheral blood. The chain couples TRBV21-1 to TRBJ1-1; TRBD1, the table's D call, lacks a check against the DNA. TRBV21-1 is termed a pseudogene. The CDR3 DNA follows: TGTGCCAGCAGCACCTATGGGGCCGACCTTTTCCTTAACACTGAAGCTTTCTTT. Protein: CASSTYGADLFLNTEAFF.